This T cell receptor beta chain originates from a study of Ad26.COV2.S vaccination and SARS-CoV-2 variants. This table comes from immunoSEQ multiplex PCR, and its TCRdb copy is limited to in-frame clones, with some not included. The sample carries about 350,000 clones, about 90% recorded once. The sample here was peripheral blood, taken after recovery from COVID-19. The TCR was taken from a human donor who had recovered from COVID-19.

As DNA, the CDR3 is TGTGCCAGCAGCTTTCACGGAGCTCCCAATCAGCCCCAGCATTTT. Residues: CASSFHGAPNQPQHF. The chain recombines TRBV11-2 with TRBJ1-5, with D unresolved. The V end was cut by 3 bases, the J end by 3 bases, with 12 bases between. Germline V gene data show CDR1 as SGHAT and CDR2 as FQNNGV. The CDR3 contains 15 residues.